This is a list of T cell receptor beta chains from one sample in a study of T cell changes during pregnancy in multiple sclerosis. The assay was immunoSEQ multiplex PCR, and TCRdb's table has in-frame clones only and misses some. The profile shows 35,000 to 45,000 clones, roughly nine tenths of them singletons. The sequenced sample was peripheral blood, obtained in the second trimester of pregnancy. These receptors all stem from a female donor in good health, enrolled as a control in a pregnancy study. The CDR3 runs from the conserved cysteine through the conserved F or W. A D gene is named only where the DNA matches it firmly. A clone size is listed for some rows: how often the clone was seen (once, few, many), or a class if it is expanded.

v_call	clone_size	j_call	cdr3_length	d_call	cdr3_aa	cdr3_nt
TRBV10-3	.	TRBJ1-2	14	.	CAISDTREDYGYTF	TGTGCCATCAGTGATACGAGGGAGGACTATGGCTACACCTTC
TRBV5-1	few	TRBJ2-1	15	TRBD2	CASSLREGPYNEQFF	TGCGCCAGCAGCTTGCGGGAGGGGCCCTACAATGAGCAGTTCTTC
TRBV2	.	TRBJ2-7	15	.	CASSEGRESAYEQYF	TGTGCCAGCAGTGAAGGCAGGGAATCGGCCTACGAGCAGTACTTC
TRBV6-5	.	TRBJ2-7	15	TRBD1	CASRRTGKSSYEQYF	TGTGCCAGCAGACGGACAGGGAAAAGCTCCTACGAGCAGTACTTC
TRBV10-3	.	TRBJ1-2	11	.	CASTTGSGYTF	TGTGCCTCAACGACGGGGAGTGGCTACACCTTC
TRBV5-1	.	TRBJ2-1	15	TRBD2	CASSLRTSGGQEQFF	TGCGCCAGCAGCTTACGGACTAGCGGGGGTCAAGAGCAGTTCTTC
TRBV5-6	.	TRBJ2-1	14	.	CASESGVSYNEQFF	TGTGCCAGCGAATCGGGAGTCTCCTACAATGAGCAGTTCTTC
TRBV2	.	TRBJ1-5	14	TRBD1	CASTDDRGNQPQHF	TGTGCCAGCACCGATGACAGGGGTAATCAGCCCCAGCATTTT
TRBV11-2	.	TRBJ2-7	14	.	CASSLSLLSYEQYF	TGTGCCAGCAGTTTGTCACTTCTCTCCTACGAGCAGTACTTC
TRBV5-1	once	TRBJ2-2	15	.	CASSSQAANTGELFF	TGCGCCAGCAGCTCCCAGGCAGCGAACACCGGGGAGCTGTTTTTT
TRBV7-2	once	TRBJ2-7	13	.	CASRGASSYEQYF	TGTGCCAGCAGGGGAGCGTCCTCCTACGAGCAGTACTTC
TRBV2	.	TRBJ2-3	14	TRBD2	CASMRLAGRDTQYF	TGTGCCAGCATGCGACTAGCGGGAAGGGATACGCAGTATTTT
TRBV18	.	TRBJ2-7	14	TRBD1	CASSLGQSSYEQYF	TGTGCCAGCTCATTGGGACAGAGCTCCTACGAGCAGTACTTC
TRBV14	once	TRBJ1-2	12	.	CASNRQGGGYTF	TGTGCCAGCAACCGGCAGGGAGGGGGCTACACCTTC
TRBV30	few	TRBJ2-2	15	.	CAWSVPETTTGELFF	TGTGCCTGGAGTGTACCCGAGACAACCACCGGGGAGCTGTTTTTT
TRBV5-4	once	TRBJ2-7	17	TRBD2	CASSPLGTSGRMNEQYF	TGTGCCAGCAGCCCCCTAGGGACTAGCGGGAGGATGAACGAGCAGTACTTC
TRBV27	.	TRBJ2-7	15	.	CASSLSLTESYEQYF	TGTGCCAGCAGTTTATCGCTGACAGAATCCTACGAGCAGTACTTC
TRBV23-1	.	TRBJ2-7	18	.	CASSQSSLLGHRSYEQYF	TGCGCCAGCAGTCAATCGTCGTTGCTCGGACACCGATCCTACGAGCAGTACTTC
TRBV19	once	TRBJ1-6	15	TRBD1	CASSIRGQENSPLHF	TGTGCCAGTAGTATTCGGGGACAGGAAAATTCACCCCTCCACTTT
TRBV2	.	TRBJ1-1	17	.	CASTHAQILRGNTEAFF	TGTGCCAGCACCCACGCCCAGATCCTAAGAGGGAACACTGAAGCTTTCTTT
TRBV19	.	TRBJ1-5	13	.	CASSIVGGQPQHF	TGTGCCAGTAGTATAGTGGGGGGACAGCCCCAGCATTTT
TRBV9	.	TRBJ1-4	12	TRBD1	CASSTRTGELFF	TGTGCCAGCAGCACGCGGACAGGGGAACTGTTTTTT
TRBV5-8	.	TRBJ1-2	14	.	CASSLRTGTGGYTF	TGTGCCAGCAGCTTGCGCACGGGAACGGGTGGCTACACCTTC
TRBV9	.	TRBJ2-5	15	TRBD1	CASSAQTGVLGTQYF	TGTGCCAGCAGCGCCCAGACAGGGGTACTTGGGACCCAGTACTTC
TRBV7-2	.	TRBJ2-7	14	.	CASSLQGHTYEQYF	TGTGCCAGCAGCTTACAGGGACACACCTACGAGCAGTACTTC
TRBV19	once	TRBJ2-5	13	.	CASSIRFQETQYF	TGTGCCAGTAGTATCAGGTTCCAAGAGACCCAGTACTTC
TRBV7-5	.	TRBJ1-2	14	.	CARSLNPAGYGYTF	TGTGCCAGAAGCTTAAATCCGGCGGGCTATGGCTACACCTTC
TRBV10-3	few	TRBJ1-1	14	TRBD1	CAIRNGQGRTEAFF	TGTGCCATCAGAAACGGACAGGGACGAACTGAAGCTTTCTTT
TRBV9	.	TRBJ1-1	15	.	CASSKQGSMNTEAFF	TGTGCCAGCAGCAAACAGGGCTCCATGAACACTGAAGCTTTCTTT
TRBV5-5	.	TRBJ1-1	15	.	CASSSTGVRNTEAFF	TGTGCCAGCAGCTCCACGGGAGTAAGGAACACTGAAGCTTTCTTT
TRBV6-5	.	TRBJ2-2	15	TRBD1	CASSPGTGVAGELFF	TGTGCCAGCAGTCCCGGGACAGGGGTTGCCGGGGAGCTGTTTTTT
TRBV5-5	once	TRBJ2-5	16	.	CASSLVGQGSKETQYF	TGTGCCAGCAGCTTGGTAGGCCAGGGGAGTAAAGAGACCCAGTACTTC
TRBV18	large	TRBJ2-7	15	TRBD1	CASSPDRGLGNEQYF	TGTGCCAGCTCGCCGGACAGGGGTTTGGGCAACGAGCAGTACTTC
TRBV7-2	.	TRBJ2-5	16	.	CASSFGLLPWRETQYF	TGTGCCAGCAGCTTCGGACTCCTCCCCTGGCGAGAGACCCAGTACTTC
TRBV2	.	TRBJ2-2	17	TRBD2	CASSKPWAGGDTGELFF	TGTGCCAGCAGTAAGCCCTGGGCGGGAGGAGACACCGGGGAGCTGTTTTTT
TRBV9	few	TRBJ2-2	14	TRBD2	CASSVGTSGTELFF	TGTGCCAGCAGCGTAGGGACTAGCGGAACGGAGCTGTTTTTT
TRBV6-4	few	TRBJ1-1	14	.	CASRAQSMNTEAFF	TGTGCCAGCAGGGCACAGAGCATGAACACTGAAGCTTTCTTT
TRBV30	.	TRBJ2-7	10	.	CASDSYEQYF	TGTGCCTCAGACAGCTACGAGCAGTACTTC
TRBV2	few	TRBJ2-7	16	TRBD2	CASSEVRGTSGYEQYF	TGTGCCAGCAGTGAAGTTAGGGGGACTAGCGGATACGAGCAGTACTTC
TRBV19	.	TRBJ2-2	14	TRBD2	CASSTPRGAGELFF	TGTGCCAGTAGTACCCCCCGGGGGGCCGGGGAGCTGTTTTTT
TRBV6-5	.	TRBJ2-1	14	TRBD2	CASRLAGAYNEQFF	TGTGCCAGCAGGCTAGCGGGAGCTTACAATGAGCAGTTCTTC